The sequence of this T cell receptor (beta chain) was determined in a study of breast tumors, draining lymph nodes, adjacent tissues. Findings and limits, study-wide: Tumor TCR diversity was below lymph nodes but above nontumor tissue. Tumor and nontumor repertoires were significantly more similar in luminal-like than in basal-like breast cancer. Data fit most tumor T cells coming from lymph node, expanding in tumor.

In this sample, this clonotype turned up many times. What it binds is not known. TCRdb re-called the multiplex PCR reads through MiXCR, storing one row per CDR3 protein. The sample gives roughly 260,000 distinct CDR3 sequences, over 25% of which show up once; 1.1% is in the top ten. Axillary draining lymph nodes of breast cancer patients supplied the node samples. Germline V lookup: CDR1 SGDLS, CDR2 YYNGEE. CDR3 length: 15 residues. Input material: axillary lymph node tissue. The chain is built from TRBV9 and TRBJ2-3; D not resolved. The end of the DNA aligns better with TRBJ1-5, so the J call may be wrong. The clonotype comes from a female donor with breast cancer. Some clones in this sample may be carry-over from other donors' samples. This chain's CDR3 is CASSAPGPMLDTQHF. In DNA, the CDR3 is TGTGCCAGCAGCGCTCCGGGTCCTATGTTGGATACGCAGCATTTT.